This TCR beta chain came from a study of human T cells and chemical hapten exposure. Overall study: Largely, small differences in pooled library volume made per-sample TCR yields vary. Findings and limits, study-wide: TCRs above 1 in 1000 frequency did not change with DPC sensitization.

For the library, individual cDNA molecules each received unique molecular identifiers. MiXCR, applied by TCRdb to the RACE reads, yields one record per CDR3 protein. The table shows just over 90,000 distinct CDR3 sequences, with about 8.7% occurring only once. Time point defined: healthy volunteer bleed at 2 weeks. Total RNA was isolated from whole blood that had not been fractionated. CDR1 is MGHRA and CDR2 is YSYEKL in the germline V gene. The V end was cut by 0 bases, the J end by 6 bases, with 8 bases between. The CDR3 has 14 amino acids. This clonotype appeared a few times. Antigen: not known. Source material: whole blood. V and J are TRBV4-1 and TRBJ2-2; no definite D call. The clonotype was recovered from a female donor in good health. Some clones in this sample may be carry-over from other donors' samples. CDR3 bases: TGCGCCAGCAGCCAAGATAAGATGGCCGGGGAGCTGTTTTTT. Translating gives CASSQDKMAGELFF.